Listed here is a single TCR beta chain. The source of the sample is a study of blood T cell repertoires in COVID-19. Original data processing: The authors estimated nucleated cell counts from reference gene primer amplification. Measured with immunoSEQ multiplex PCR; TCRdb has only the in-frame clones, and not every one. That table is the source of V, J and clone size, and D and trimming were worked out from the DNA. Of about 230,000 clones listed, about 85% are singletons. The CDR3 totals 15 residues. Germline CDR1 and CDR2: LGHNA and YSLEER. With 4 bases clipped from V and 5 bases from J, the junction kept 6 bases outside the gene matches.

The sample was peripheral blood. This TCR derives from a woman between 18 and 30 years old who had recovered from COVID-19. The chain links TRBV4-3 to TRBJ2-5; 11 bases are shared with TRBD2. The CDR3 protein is CASSRTSGSFETQYF. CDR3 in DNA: TGCGCCAGCAGCCGAACTAGCGGGAGTTTCGAGACCCAGTACTTC.